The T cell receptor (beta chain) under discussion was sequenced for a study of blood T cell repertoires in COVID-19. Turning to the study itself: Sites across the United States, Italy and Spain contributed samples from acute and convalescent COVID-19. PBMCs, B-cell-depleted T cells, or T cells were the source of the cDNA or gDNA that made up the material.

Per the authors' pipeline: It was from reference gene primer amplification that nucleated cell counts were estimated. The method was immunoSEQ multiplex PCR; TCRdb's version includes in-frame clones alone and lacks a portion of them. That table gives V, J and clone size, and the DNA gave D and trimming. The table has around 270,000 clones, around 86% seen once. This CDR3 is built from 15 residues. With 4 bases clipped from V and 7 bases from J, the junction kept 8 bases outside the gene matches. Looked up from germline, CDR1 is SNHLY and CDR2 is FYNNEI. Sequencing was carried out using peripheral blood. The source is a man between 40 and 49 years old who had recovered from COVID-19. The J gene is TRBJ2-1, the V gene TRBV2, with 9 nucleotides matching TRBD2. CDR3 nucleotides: TGTGCCAGCAGTGGGAGGCTAGCGGGGCTGAATGAGCAGTTCTTC. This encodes CASSGRLAGLNEQFF.